The rows below give T cell receptor beta chains drawn from one sample of a study of T cell responses to AZD1222 COVID-19 vaccine. Clones were sequenced by immunoSEQ multiplex PCR, and TCRdb holds only the in-frame ones, with some missing. This table holds tens of thousands of clones, about 90% found once. The source was peripheral blood, collected on day 0 of AZD1222 vaccination. All receptors derive from an adult in good health. Both conserved end residues are part of each CDR3. D genes are given only for firm matches. Expanded clones get a size class; other rows say once, few or many, or leave the size out.

clone_size,cdr3_length,v_call,j_call,d_call,cdr3_aa,cdr3_nt
NA,13,TRBV29-1,TRBJ1-1,NA,CSADAGTHTEAFF,TGCAGCGCTGACGCCGGGACCCACACTGAAGCTTTCTTT
NA,16,TRBV3-1/TRBV3-2,TRBJ2-3,TRBD2,CASSHYRTSGTDTQYF,TGTGCCAGCAGCCATTACCGGACTAGCGGCACAGATACGCAGTATTTT
NA,14,TRBV9,TRBJ2-7,NA,CASSVGGDSYEQYF,TGTGCCAGCAGCGTAGGGGGGGATTCCTACGAGCAGTACTTC
NA,14,TRBV28,TRBJ2-6,NA,CASSLLSGANVLTF,TGTGCCAGCAGTTTATTGTCTGGGGCCAACGTCCTGACTTTC
NA,14,TRBV15,TRBJ1-2,NA,CATSSRTANYGYTF,TGTGCCACCAGTTCACGGACGGCAAACTATGGCTACACCTTC
NA,15,TRBV5-4,TRBJ2-1,NA,CASSLHVGSYNEQFF,TGTGCCAGCAGCCTCCACGTCGGTTCCTACAATGAGCAGTTCTTC
NA,15,TRBV28,TRBJ1-3,TRBD1,CASSHGTGVKNTIYF,TGTGCCAGCAGCCACGGGACAGGCGTCAAAAACACCATATATTTT
NA,14,TRBV10-3,TRBJ1-2,TRBD1,CAISETGGGDGYTF,TGTGCCATCAGTGAGACAGGGGGCGGGGATGGCTACACCTTC
NA,15,TRBV28,TRBJ2-7,NA,CASIRGGGASYEQYF,TGTGCCAGCATCAGAGGAGGGGGCGCGTCCTACGAGCAGTACTTC
NA,16,TRBV5-1,TRBJ2-6,NA,CASSFRPNSGANVLTF,TGCGCCAGCAGCTTTCGACCGAACTCTGGGGCCAACGTCCTGACTTTC
NA,14,TRBV4-2,TRBJ1-4,NA,CASSQETRGEKLFF,TGTGCCAGCAGCCAAGAAACCAGGGGTGAAAAACTGTTTTTT
NA,14,TRBV19,TRBJ2-7,NA,CASSTTAYSYEQYF,TGTGCCAGTAGTACCACAGCTTACTCCTACGAGCAGTACTTC
NA,13,TRBV6-5,TRBJ1-2,NA,CASNSGFSYGYTF,TGTGCCAGTAACTCCGGATTTAGCTATGGCTACACCTTC
NA,15,TRBV19,TRBJ2-2,TRBD2,CASSIAGLDPGELFF,TGTGCCAGTAGTATAGCAGGACTAGATCCCGGGGAGCTGTTTTTT
NA,14,TRBV11-2,TRBJ2-7,NA,CASSFMSKTYEQYF,TGTGCCAGCAGCTTTATGTCCAAAACCTACGAGCAGTACTTC
NA,16,TRBV11-2,TRBJ2-7,NA,CASSFMRGRGGYEQYF,TGTGCCAGCAGCTTTATGAGGGGTCGAGGGGGATACGAGCAGTACTTC
NA,15,TRBV5-4,TRBJ2-5,NA,CASSLPGVLQETQYF,TGTGCCAGCAGCTTGCCGGGGGTACTCCAAGAGACCCAGTACTTC
NA,16,TRBV19,TRBJ1-6,TRBD1,CASSIDPGTGRPPLHF,TGTGCCAGTAGTATCGACCCCGGGACAGGGAGGCCACCCCTCCACTTT
NA,15,TRBV4-1,TRBJ2-7,NA,CASSQAYRDSYEQYF,TGCGCCAGCAGCCAAGCTTACAGGGACTCCTACGAGCAGTACTTC
NA,16,TRBV5-5,TRBJ2-1,TRBD2,CASSGTSGSSYNEQFF,TGTGCCAGCAGCGGAACTAGCGGCAGCTCCTACAATGAGCAGTTCTTC
NA,14,TRBV19,TRBJ1-2,TRBD1,CASSTDRGHFGYTF,TGTGCCAGTAGTACAGACAGGGGGCACTTTGGCTACACCTTC
NA,13,TRBV28,TRBJ2-2,NA,CASSQRDTGELFF,TGTGCCAGCAGTCAGCGGGACACCGGGGAGCTGTTTTTT
NA,16,TRBV9,TRBJ1-3,TRBD1,CASSVSGQFSGNTIYF,TGTGCCAGCAGCGTATCGGGACAGTTCTCTGGAAACACCATATATTTT
NA,12,TRBV5-4,TRBJ1-2,NA,CASSLDTGGYTF,TGTGCCAGCAGCTTAGATACGGGTGGCTACACCTTC
NA,14,TRBV6-5,TRBJ1-6,TRBD1,CASRQGSYNSPLHF,TGTGCCAGCAGACAGGGGTCCTATAATTCACCCCTCCACTTT
NA,12,TRBV25-1,TRBJ1-1,NA,CASSERGSVAFF,TGTGCCAGCAGTGAAAGGGGTTCCGTGGCTTTCTTT
NA,13,TRBV28,TRBJ1-1,NA,CASMEQGTAEAFF,TGTGCCAGCATGGAACAGGGTACGGCTGAAGCTTTCTTT
NA,14,TRBV3-1/TRBV3-2,TRBJ1-2,NA,CASSQWRANYGYTF,TGTGCCAGCAGCCAATGGAGGGCTAACTATGGCTACACCTTC
NA,18,TRBV6-2/TRBV6-3,TRBJ2-7,TRBD2,CASSDLGLAGNGAYEQYF,TGTGCCAGCAGCGACCTGGGACTAGCGGGAAATGGAGCCTACGAGCAGTACTTC
NA,17,TRBV5-5,TRBJ2-2,TRBD2,CASSGRGTSGNTGELFF,TGTGCCAGCAGCGGGCGAGGGACTAGCGGGAACACCGGGGAGCTGTTTTTT
NA,15,TRBV9,TRBJ1-5,NA,CASTLYDRGSQPQHF,TGTGCCAGCACCCTATACGACCGGGGAAGTCAGCCCCAGCATTTT
NA,15,TRBV6-2/TRBV6-3,TRBJ1-5,NA,CASSYHRPNGQPQHF,TGTGCCAGCAGTTATCACAGGCCGAATGGTCAGCCCCAGCATTTT
NA,17,TRBV5-4,TRBJ2-5,TRBD2,CASSLGLAGGHQETQYF,TGTGCCAGCAGCTTGGGACTAGCGGGAGGGCACCAAGAGACCCAGTACTTC
NA,15,TRBV5-4,TRBJ1-2,TRBD1,CASSIGRGTAYGYTF,TGTGCCAGCAGCATCGGCCGAGGGACAGCCTATGGCTACACCTTC
NA,15,TRBV11-2,TRBJ2-1,TRBD2,CASSSRTSGIDEQFF,TGTGCCAGCAGCTCCCGGACTAGCGGGATCGATGAGCAGTTCTTC
medium-sized,16,TRBV7-8,TRBJ1-4,NA,CASSSFSGQPNEKLFF,TGTGCCAGCAGCTCTTTTTCCGGACAGCCCAATGAAAAACTGTTTTTT
NA,14,TRBV29-1,TRBJ1-2,NA,CSVEGTGGGSGYTF,TGCAGCGTTGAAGGCACCGGGGGAGGAAGTGGCTACACCTTC
NA,12,TRBV30,TRBJ2-7,NA,CAWSEGRGLKYF,TGTGCCTGGAGTGAAGGCAGGGGTTTAAAGTACTTC
NA,15,TRBV4-2,TRBJ1-2,NA,CASSQEGSVNYGYTF,TGTGCCAGCAGCCAAGAAGGTTCAGTAAACTATGGCTACACCTTC
NA,18,TRBV6-1,TRBJ2-7,TRBD1,CASSDLAGGRLSSYEQYF,TGTGCCAGCAGTGACCTGGCAGGGGGAAGGTTAAGCTCCTACGAGCAGTACTTC
NA,13,TRBV29-1,TRBJ2-7,NA,CSVESQDPIGQYF,TGCAGCGTTGAATCGCAGGACCCTATTGGGCAGTACTTC
NA,15,TRBV28,TRBJ2-5,TRBD2,CASSFLGGRLETQYF,TGTGCCAGCAGTTTTCTCGGCGGGAGGTTAGAGACCCAGTACTTC
NA,15,TRBV28,TRBJ2-5,NA,CASSFGPKPLGTQYF,TGTGCCAGCAGTTTCGGACCTAAACCTCTGGGGACCCAGTACTTC
NA,14,TRBV7-2,TRBJ2-7,TRBD1,CASSSGQGGYEQYF,TGTGCCAGCAGCTCCGGACAGGGGGGCTACGAGCAGTACTTC
NA,18,TRBV6-1,TRBJ2-5,TRBD2,CASSVLGGGRWAQETQYF,TGTGCCAGCAGTGTACTGGGGGGAGGGCGGTGGGCGCAAGAGACCCAGTACTTC
NA,15,TRBV4-3,TRBJ2-2,NA,CASSQDTGNTGELFF,TGCGCCAGCAGCCAAGACACGGGGAACACCGGGGAGCTGTTTTTT
NA,17,TRBV11-2,TRBJ1-5,NA,CASSGVAGHFSNQPQHF,TGTGCCAGCAGCGGGGTAGCCGGACATTTTAGCAATCAGCCCCAGCATTTT
NA,17,TRBV4-1,TRBJ2-3,TRBD1,CASSQPTGGSGTDTQYF,TGCGCCAGCAGCCAACCTACAGGGGGCTCGGGCACAGATACGCAGTATTTT